The 13 T cell receptor beta chains below were found in one sample sequenced in a study of high-grade serous ovarian cancer treatment subgroups. Clones were read by immunoSEQ multiplex PCR, and TCRdb kept only the in-frame ones, dropping some. The table shows some 950 clones, with over 60% occurring only once. Tumor samples were taken before definitive surgery or chemotherapy. The source material was tumor tissue. These receptors all come from a human donor with high-grade serous ovarian cancer.

In its sample, this clone was seen a few times. The CDR3 protein is CASRIENTEAFF. The CDR3 DNA is TGTGCCAGCAGAATAGAAAACACTGAAGCTTTCTTT. The chain carries TRBV6-6 and TRBJ1-1; no clear D. V was clipped by 6 bases and J by 2 bases, with 7 bases between them. Per germline, CDR1 MNHNY and CDR2 SVGAGI (reference sequence). The CDR3 has 12 amino acids.

The J gene is TRBJ1-2, the V gene TRBV5-6; D gene unclear. V was cut by 2 bases and J by 2 bases, with 10 bases left in between. In germline, CDR1 is SGHDT, CDR2 YYEEEE. The CDR3 spans 14 residues. CDR3 sequence: CASSFYSTNYGYTF. CDR3 nucleotide sequence: TGTGCCAGCAGCTTTTATAGCACGAACTATGGCTACACCTTC.

This clone is deemed large (0.1 to 1%). The V gene is TRBV19, the J gene TRBJ2-1; no reliable D call. The CDR3 is made up of 13 amino acids. Trimming stripped 6 bases from V and 0 bases from J, with 6 bases between. Germline V lookup: CDR1 LNHDA, CDR2 SQIVND (reference sequence). CDR3 residues: CASRRSSYNEQFF. The CDR3 nucleotides read TGTGCCAGTAGGCGTAGCTCCTACAATGAGCAGTTCTTC. The full variable domain, completed using reference TRBV19 and TRBJ2-1, is DGGITQSPKYLFRKEGQNVTLSCEQNLNHDAMYWYRQDPGQGLRLIYYSQIVNDFQKGDIAEGYSVSREKKESFPLTVTSAQKNPTAFYLCASRRSSYNEQFFGPGTRLTVL.

The V and J genes are TRBV14 and TRBJ1-2; tentative D call: TRBD1 (6 bases). Germline V lookup: CDR1 SGHDN, CDR2 FVKESK. CDR3 size: 15 residues. Deletions cut 4 bases from V and 8 bases from J, with 20 bases between. The CDR3 region is CASSPQGSMNGGYTF. Written as DNA, the CDR3 is TGTGCCAGCAGCCCGCAGGGGAGCATGAATGGCGGCTACACCTTC.

The gene calls are TRBV6-5 and TRBJ1-2; 8 bases are shared with TRBD1. The germline V gene has CDR1 MNHEY and CDR2 SVGAGI. V shed 6 bases and J 8 bases; nucleotides not matched to a gene: 5. The CDR3 is 12 amino acids. CDR3 in amino acids: CASRTTGGGYTF. The CDR3 nucleotides read TGTGCCAGCAGGACCACAGGGGGGGGCTACACCTTC.

V and J are TRBV7-6 and TRBJ2-5, with no clear D. V gave up 2 bases and J gave up 0 bases, with 7 bases separating them. In germline, CDR1 is SGHVS, CDR2 FNYEAQ. This CDR3 is 14 amino acids long. The CDR3 DNA reads TGTGCCAGCAGCTTATGGCTATACCAAGAGACCCAGTACTTC. It is translated as CASSLWLYQETQYF.

The chain joins TRBV27 to TRBJ2-2; 7 bases map to TRBD2. The V gene end was trimmed by 8 bases and the J gene end by 5 bases; junction bases not matched to a gene: 14. Germline CDR1 and CDR2: MNHEY and SMNVEV (reference sequence). There are 16 residues in the CDR3. CDR3: CASSSLGSGGTGELFF. CDR3 bases: TGTGCCAGCTCAAGTTTAGGCTCCGGGGGGACCGGGGAGCTGTTTTTT.

Comments on this clone: This same CDR3 is encoded by further DNA sequences in the sample. This chain joins TRBV7-9 and TRBJ1-1, with TRBD1 identical over 7 bases. From germline, CDR1 is SEHNR and CDR2 FQNEAQ (reference sequence). This CDR3 spans 12 amino acids. J lost 7 bases, V lost 5 bases, and 4 bases had no gene match. Here the CDR3 reads CASSQGQLEAFF. The CDR3 DNA sequence: TGTGCCAGCAGCCAGGGACAGCTTGAAGCTTTCTTT.

The V call is TRBV7-9, the J call TRBJ1-1, with D hard to call. Germline assignment: CDR1 SEHNR and CDR2 FQNEAQ (reference sequence). The V and J ends lost 0 bases and 6 bases respectively, with 5 bases between them. The CDR3 spans 12 residues. In nucleotides, the CDR3 is TGTGCCAGCAGCTTAGCGGTCCCTGAAGCTTTCTTT. Residues: CASSLAVPEAFF.

The chain employs TRBV15 and TRBJ2-7; no clear D gene. CDR1 LNHNV and CDR2 YYDKDF come from the germline V gene (reference sequence). This CDR3 is 14 amino acids long. The ends were cut back, 5 bases at V and 3 bases at J, with 14 bases in the middle. The CDR3 reads CATSSDFSGYEQYF. CDR3 DNA: TGTGCCACCAGCTCGGATTTCTCAGGCTACGAGCAGTACTTC.

This clone has a single count. The chain uses TRBV19 and TRBJ2-7; unclear D gene. V was pared by 3 bases and J by 1 base, with 7 bases between. CDR3 length: 13 amino acids. The V gene's germline CDR1 is LNHDA and CDR2 SQIVND (reference sequence). The chain's CDR3 is CASSIELSYEQYF. Here the CDR3 DNA reads TGTGCCAGTAGTATCGAACTGTCCTACGAGCAGTACTTC.

This clone has just one count. The chain combines TRBV6-4 with TRBJ1-1; D gene uncertain. The V and J ends lost 5 bases and 5 bases respectively, with 12 bases between them. Germline assignment: CDR1 MRHNA and CDR2 SNTAGT. The CDR3 length is 13 residues. The CDR3 DNA sequence: TGTGCCAGCAGTCTCTCTCAACAGACTGAAGCTTTCTTT. Translating it yields CASSLSQQTEAFF.

V usage is TRBV5-1 and J usage is TRBJ2-7, with 10 bases identical to TRBD2. V gave up 4 bases and J gave up 5 bases; unmatched junction bases: 9. The CDR3 runs to 15 residues. Germline CDR1 SGHRS, CDR2 YFSETQ. The CDR3 loop is CASSVQAGGPHEQYF. CDR3 sequence (DNA): TGCGCCAGCAGCGTACAAGCGGGAGGGCCCCACGAGCAGTACTTC.